These 27 T cell receptor beta chains came from one sample sequenced in a study of technical replicates of blood from several donors. Measured with immunoSEQ multiplex PCR; TCRdb has only the in-frame clones, and not every one. Of tens of thousands of clones listed, roughly 95% are singletons. Sequencing input: T cells isolated from PBMCs. The receptors were gathered from a human donor in good health.

This clone was counted once. This chain joins TRBV19 and TRBJ2-7; TRBD1 is a possible D gene (5 bases). This CDR3 is built from 13 residues. V lost 4 bases and J 3 bases, leaving 10 bases between the germline ends. Germline V gene lookup returns CDR1 LNHDA and CDR2 SQIVND (reference sequence). CDR3 sequence: CASSTGFGYEQYF. For the CDR3, the DNA is TGTGCCAGTAGTACAGGGTTCGGCTACGAGCAGTACTTC.

This chain uses TRBV27 with TRBJ2-1; 7 positions agree with TRBD1. CDR1 is MNHEY, CDR2 SMNVEV, per germline (reference sequence). There are 16 residues in the CDR3. After removal of 0 bases from V and 4 bases from J, the junction contained 6 bases not matched to a gene. DNA of the CDR3: TGTGCCAGCAGTTTATCCGAGGGGGCATCATACAATGAGCAGTTCTTC. Translation: CASSLSEGASYNEQFF.

The gene calls are TRBV5-5 and TRBJ2-1; 7 nucleotides match TRBD2. V lost 9 bases and J lost 1; bases outside the gene matches: 7. Germline CDR1 SGHKS, CDR2 YYEKEE (reference sequence). This CDR3 region has 14 residues. CDR3 residues: CATAGGKSYNEQFF. The CDR3, as DNA: TGTGCCACTGCCGGGGGGAAATCCTACAATGAGCAGTTCTTC.

In regard to this clone: The junction does not match germline at one end; this may be a read error. The CDR3 spells CASSLRDGGNSEAFF. CDR3 DNA: TGTGCCAGCTCTCTCCGGGACGGGGGAAACAGTGAAGCTTTCTTT. The V call is TRBV18, the J call TRBJ1-1; possible D gene TRBD1, 5 bases. The V gene's germline CDR1 is KGHSH and CDR2 LQKENI. The CDR3 runs 15 residues.

The chain recombines TRBV27 with TRBJ1-2; maybe TRBD1 (5 bases). V lost 8 bases, J lost 6 bases, and 19 bases lay in between. From germline, CDR1 is MNHEY and CDR2 SMNVEV (reference sequence). CDR3 length equals 14 residues. As DNA, the CDR3 is TGTGCCAGCTCCTTCCGGGACTCTAGGGATGGCTACACCTTC. Encoded protein: CASSFRDSRDGYTF.

The V and J genes are TRBV7-9 and TRBJ2-1; no reliable D call. The CDR3 covers 14 residues. Germline CDR1 is SEHNR and CDR2 is FQNEAQ (reference sequence). With 1 base removed from V and 1 base from J, the gap between germline ends came to 5 bases. This CDR3 is CASSLVRSYNEQFF. The CDR3 DNA reads TGTGCCAGCAGCTTAGTCCGGTCCTACAATGAGCAGTTCTTC.

The genes are TRBV5-4 and TRBJ1-1; D perhaps matches TRBD1 (5 bases). Germline values: CDR1 SGHNT, CDR2 YYREEE (reference sequence). The germline V and J ends were trimmed by 3 bases and 0 bases, with 12 bases remaining between them. The CDR3 totals 15 residues. The CDR3, as DNA: TGTGCCAGCAGCTATTGGACAAATTTGAACACTGAAGCTTTCTTT. Translated, it gives CASSYWTNLNTEAFF.

This sequence joins TRBV28 and TRBJ2-7; possibly TRBD2 for D (6 bases). Per the germline V gene, CDR1 is MDHEN and CDR2 is SYDVKM. This CDR3 spans 16 amino acids. V was shortened by 2 bases and J by 2 bases, with 16 bases between the two germline ends. The CDR3 loop is CASSLRSGTPTYEQYF. The CDR3 bases are TGTGCCAGCAGTTTACGGTCGGGGACTCCGACCTACGAGCAGTACTTC.

The chain employs TRBV29-1 and TRBJ1-5; the D gene is possibly TRBD1 (5 bases). The CDR3 runs 14 residues. Germline CDR1 is SQVTM and CDR2 is ANQGSEA. The V and J ends lost 5 bases and 0 bases respectively, with 11 bases between them. The CDR3 sequence: CSVWEGYSNQPQHF. The DNA of the CDR3 is TGCAGCGTTTGGGAGGGGTATAGCAATCAGCCCCAGCATTTT.

This clone was counted a single time. The chain combines TRBV5-6 with TRBJ2-5, with D perhaps TRBD1 (5 bases). Germline V CDR1 and CDR2: SGHDT, YYEEEE. Trimming stripped 4 bases from V and 2 bases from J, with 9 bases between. CDR3 size: 13 residues. The CDR3 here is CASSLDRQETQYF. The DNA of the CDR3 is TGTGCCAGCAGCCTCGACAGACAAGAGACCCAGTACTTC.

The chain is built from TRBV18 and TRBJ2-7; D unresolved. The CDR3 sequence is 12 residues long. Trimming left V 4 bases short and J 0 bases short, with 4 bases between. Per the germline V gene, CDR1 is KGHSH and CDR2 is LQKENI. This CDR3 is CASSQSSYEQYF. CDR3 nucleotide sequence: TGTGCCAGCTCACAGAGCTCCTACGAGCAGTACTTC.

The V call is TRBV9, the J call TRBJ1-3; perhaps TRBD1 as D (6 bases). V lost 3 bases, J lost 7 bases, and 14 bases lay in between. This CDR3 is built from 14 residues. Germline V lookup: CDR1 SGDLS, CDR2 YYNGEE. The CDR3 DNA sequence: TGTGCCAGCAGCGGAGGGGGGGGTGGCAACACCATATATTTT. Protein sequence: CASSGGGGGNTIYF.

V gene TRBV7-9 combines with J gene TRBJ2-5; 9 bases are shared with TRBD1. The junction had 18 bases not matched to a gene; V was cut back by 5 bases and J by 5 bases. This CDR3 comprises 18 residues. The germline CDR1 and CDR2 sequences are SEHNR and FQNEAQ (reference sequence). The CDR3 sequence: CASSAKKETGGGWETQYF. CDR3 DNA sequence: TGTGCCAGCAGCGCAAAAAAAGAGACAGGGGGAGGCTGGGAGACCCAGTACTTC.

This clone occurred once. The chain carries TRBV5-1 and TRBJ2-5, with D unresolved. Trimming took off 0 bases at V and 3 bases at J, with 9 bases between the two ends. Germline loops: CDR1 SGHRS, CDR2 YFSETQ. The CDR3 is 14 residues long. CDR3 amino acids: CASSLVTQEETQYF. DNA for the CDR3: TGCGCCAGCAGCTTGGTCACCCAGGAAGAGACCCAGTACTTC.

The genes are TRBV5-1 and TRBJ1-2; 7 nucleotides agree with TRBD1. J lost 6 bases, V lost 0 bases, and 8 bases had no gene match. CDR1 and CDR2 from the germline V gene are SGHRS and YFSETQ. This CDR3 is 15 amino acids long. In DNA form, the CDR3 reads TGCGCCAGCAGCTTGGGGGACAGTCAAAGAAATGGCTACACCTTC. Residues: CASSLGDSQRNGYTF.

This rearrangement joins TRBV19 to TRBJ2-5; a possible D gene is TRBD1 (6 bases). This CDR3 region has 12 residues. Germline-derived CDR1 and CDR2 are LNHDA and SQIVND (reference sequence). The V and J ends lost 5 bases and 3 bases respectively, with 7 bases between them. CDR3 sequence reads: CASSRTEETQYF. The CDR3 DNA sequence: TGTGCCAGTAGTCGGACAGAAGAGACCCAGTACTTC.

The table lists this clone with a count of one. A read error may account for a junction end that differs from germline. The chain is built from TRBV30 and TRBJ2-5, with no clear D. CDR3 size: 12 residues. The germline CDR1 and CDR2 sequences are GTSNPN and SVGIG (reference sequence). CDR3 coding DNA: TGTGCCTGGGCCCCCACCCAAGCGACCCAGTACTTC. Translated, it gives CAWAPTQATQYF.

V gene TRBV4-1 combines with J gene TRBJ2-1; TRBD2 agrees at 11 bases. This CDR3 has 17 amino acids. Germline CDR1 MGHRA, CDR2 YSYEKL. Trimming cost V 2 bases and J 7 bases; bases outside gene matches: 10. The CDR3 DNA sequence: TGCGCCAGCAGCCAAACCATAGCGGGAGGGCGCTATAATGAGCAGTTCTTC. The encoded protein is CASSQTIAGGRYNEQFF.

This chain links TRBV7-2 with TRBJ1-2; maybe TRBD1 (6 bases). Germline loops: CDR1 SGHTA, CDR2 FQGNSA. V lost 0 bases and J lost 4, with 9 bases in between. CDR3 length: 14 amino acids. The CDR3: CASSLAGAVYGYTF. The CDR3 DNA reads TGTGCCAGCAGCTTAGCGGGGGCGGTCTATGGCTACACCTTC.

The chain employs TRBV28 and TRBJ2-1, with TRBD1 identical over 8 bases. This CDR3 is built from 13 residues. V lost 7 bases to trimming and J lost 6 bases; unmatched junction nucleotides: 5. The V gene's germline CDR1 is MDHEN and CDR2 SYDVKM. In DNA form, the CDR3 reads TGTGCCAGCATGACAGGGGCCCCCAATGAGCAGTTCTTC. The encoded protein is CASMTGAPNEQFF.

CDR3 sequence (DNA): TGTGCCAGCAGTTACTCCACTAGCTACGAGCAGTACTTC. As protein: CASSYSTSYEQYF. The chain links TRBV6-5 to TRBJ2-7; possible D gene TRBD2, 5 bases. CDR3 size: 13 residues. Trimming stripped 0 bases from V and 3 bases from J, with 6 bases between. Germline V lookup: CDR1 MNHEY, CDR2 SVGAGI.

The gene calls are TRBV13 and TRBJ1-4; no clear D. This CDR3 region has 13 residues. Germline V lookup: CDR1 PRHDT, CDR2 FYEKMQ (reference sequence). The ends were cut back, 5 bases at V and 12 bases at J, with 16 bases in the middle. CDR3 amino acids: CASSLFVARELFF. The CDR3 nucleotides are TGTGCCAGCAGCCTCTTTGTAGCCAGAGAACTGTTTTTT.

The chain combines TRBV5-6 with TRBJ1-5, with D possibly TRBD1 on 6 matching bases. CDR1 SGHDT and CDR2 YYEEEE come from the germline V gene. CDR3 length: 15 residues. The V and J ends lost 4 bases and 3 bases respectively, with 14 bases between them. CDR3 in amino acids: CASSQKPGHNQPQHF. The DNA for the CDR3 is TGTGCCAGCAGCCAGAAACCGGGACACAATCAGCCCCAGCATTTT.

This chain uses TRBV4-3 with TRBJ2-7; D is unclear. This CDR3 spans 16 amino acids. The V end was cut by 0 bases, the J end by 0 bases, with 12 bases between. In germline, CDR1 is LGHNA, CDR2 YSLEER. The CDR3 here is CASSQDLGTDSYEQYF. CDR3 nucleotides: TGCGCCAGCAGCCAAGATCTGGGCACCGACTCCTACGAGCAGTACTTC.

This clone was counted between two and nine times. Other DNA sequences in the sample encode the same CDR3. The chain joins TRBV9 to TRBJ1-4; D is unresolved. Germline CDR1 and CDR2: SGDLS and YYNGEE. V was shortened by 0 bases and J by 0 bases, with 6 bases between the two germline ends. This CDR3 comprises 15 residues. The CDR3 here is CASSVGGTTNEKLFF. As DNA, the CDR3 is TGTGCCAGCAGCGTAGGAGGGACAACTAATGAAAAACTGTTTTTT.

The chain recombines TRBV18 with TRBJ2-7; 8 nucleotides line up with TRBD1. The germline V gene encodes CDR1 KGHSH and CDR2 LQKENI. V gave up 2 bases and J gave up 5 bases; unmatched junction bases: 11. This CDR3 is built from 16 residues. DNA for the CDR3: TGTGCCAGCTCACCAATCGTCGCAGGGGGCGTCAACGAGCAGTACTTC. The encoded protein is CASSPIVAGGVNEQYF.

The chain uses TRBV28 and TRBJ2-5, with D maybe TRBD1 (6 bases). The germline V gene encodes CDR1 MDHEN and CDR2 SYDVKM. The length of the CDR3 is 14 residues. V gave up 4 bases and J gave up 7 bases, with 16 bases separating them. CDR3 DNA: TGTGCCAGCAGTTACAGGGACGCGGTCGGGACCCAGTACTTC. Translating it yields CASSYRDAVGTQYF.